The entry that follows covers one T cell receptor (beta chain) sequence. Its antigen remains unidentified. No base-level quality is on record; no much larger clone is a single base apart. This entry comes from a study of blood T cell repertoires in COVID-19 (dated by TCRdb to 2019 to 2021). Notes on the research overall: Samples from collaborators originated in the United States, Italy and Spain and spanned both the acute and convalescent phases of COVID-19. Sample metadata almost always included a de-identified subject ID, COVID-19 status, age in years and sex. Where HLA class I and class II types were available, the types were taken from metadata supplied by the sample provider, not from assay-based typing. The dataset comprised deeply sampled blood TCRbeta repertoires from subjects exposed to, actively infected with, or recovered from COVID-19. The repertoires were released in a freely available public database intended as a resource for research on the immune response to SARS-CoV-2. Samples were obtained from the ongoing ImmuneRACE study (first 160 participants) and from 1,254 subjects provided by 6 global collaborators. The prospective study material was composed of cDNA or gDNA derived from T cells, B-cell-depleted T cells, or PBMCs.

TCRbeta CDR3 regions were amplified from genomic DNA by means of the immunoSEQ Assay, a bias-controlled multiplex PCR. Per the source publication's procedure: Nucleated cell counts per sample were estimated from amplification of reference gene primers within the assay. To quantify the absolute abundance of each unique TCRbeta CDR3 rearrangement, sequence reads were collapsed and filtered. For each sample, productive Simpson clonality was calculated as the square root of Simpson's diversity index over productive rearrangements. Drawn from immuneACCESS, this table holds only the in-frame rearrangements with V and J called that TCRdb kept. Clones are partly lost; checked studies trace under half to an unresolved V gene and leave the rest unexplained. The DNA was the basis for D and trimming; V, J and clone size are from that table. The sample contains fewer than 250,000 clones, around 80% of them found a single time. About 12% of the sample goes to the ten largest clones.

Collaborating institutions collected whole blood in K2EDTA tubes following their own protocols. For TCRbeta analysis, collaborator samples were shipped as frozen whole blood, as isolated PBMCs, or as DNA extracted from either sample type. CDR1 and CDR2, looked up from the germline V gene, are SGHVS and FQNEAQ. The CDR3, from cysteine to phenylalanine, totals 15 residues. Just CDR3 DNA is preserved here, 45 bases in frame from base 1. Unmatched junction bases come to 10, with V trimmed by 5 bases and J by 5 bases. Overall study results and their limits: Clinical and demographic metadata were provided uncurated, with the amount varying by source and participant.

Sequenced material: peripheral blood. This receptor was identified in a middle-aged woman with acute or convalescent COVID-19. The rearranged segments are TRBV7-8 and TRBJ1-1; TRBD1 aligns with 8 central bases. At the DNA level, the sequence is TGTGCCAGCAGCCTCACCTCAGGGGGCGGAACTGAAGCTTTCTTT. Its translation reads: CASSLTSGGGTEAFF.